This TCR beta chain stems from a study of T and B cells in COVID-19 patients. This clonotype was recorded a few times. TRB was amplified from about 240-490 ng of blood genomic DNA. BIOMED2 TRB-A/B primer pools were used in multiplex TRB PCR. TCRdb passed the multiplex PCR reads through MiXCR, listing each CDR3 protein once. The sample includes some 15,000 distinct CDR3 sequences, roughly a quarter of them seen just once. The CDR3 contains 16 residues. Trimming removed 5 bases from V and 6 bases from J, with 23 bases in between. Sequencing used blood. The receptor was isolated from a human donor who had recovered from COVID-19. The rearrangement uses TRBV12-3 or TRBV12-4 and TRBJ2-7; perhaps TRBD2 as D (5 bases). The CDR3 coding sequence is TGTGCCAGCAGTCCATTCACCCGGGGAAGCCCATTCGAGCAGTACTTC. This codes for CASSPFTRGSPFEQYF.